The 22 T cell receptor beta chains in this list originate from one sample, sequenced in a study of PD-1 blockade in classical Hodgkin lymphoma. All the patients suffered relapse after autologous stem cell transplantation, and brentuximab vedotin exposure differed. Produced via immunoSEQ multiplex PCR; TCRdb's table is partial and in-frame only. This sample has 40,000 to 65,000 clones, with more than 65% found just once. Specimen: peripheral blood mononuclear cells (PBMCs), collected at baseline. The source of these receptors is a human donor with classical Hodgkin lymphoma.

This chain connects TRBV15 to TRBJ2-2; possibly TRBD2 for D (5 bases). The V gene lost 3 bases and the J gene lost 4 bases, with 6 bases spanning the gap. Germline V lookup: CDR1 LNHNV, CDR2 YYDKDF (reference sequence). This CDR3 comprises 13 residues. The CDR3 region has the DNA TGTGCCACCAGCAGGGACTTCACCGGGGAGCTGTTTTTT. It specifies CATSRDFTGELFF.

This sequence joins TRBV10-3 and TRBJ1-4; D remains unclear. Per germline, CDR1 ENHRY and CDR2 SYGVKD. The CDR3 sequence is 13 residues long. With 10 bases removed from V and 8 bases from J, the gap between germline ends came to 17 bases. CDR3 sequence (DNA): TGTGCCACTGCCCCAGTTAGCGGGGAAAAACTGTTTTTT. Translating it yields CATAPVSGEKLFF.

V and J are TRBV14 and TRBJ2-2; 7 bases line up with TRBD2. Germline loops: CDR1 SGHDN, CDR2 FVKESK. The CDR3 is 17 residues long. The V segment lost 0 bases and the J segment 2 bases; nucleotides outside the gene matches: 6. CDR3 coding DNA: TGTGCCAGCAGCCAAGAGGAGGGACTACTAAACACCGGGGAGCTGTTTTTT. It specifies CASSQEEGLLNTGELFF.

The rearrangement links TRBV5-1 to TRBJ2-1; 9 bases are a match to TRBD2. V shed 4 bases and J 5 bases; nucleotides not matched to a gene: 7. Germline values: CDR1 SGHRS, CDR2 YFSETQ. The CDR3 has 15 residues. CDR3 coding DNA: TGCGCCAGCAGCAAAATAGCGGGAGTTGACAATGAGCAGTTCTTC. This translates into CASSKIAGVDNEQFF.

DNA of the CDR3: TGTGCCAGCTCACAGGGGAGATTTGAAGCTTTCTTT. Translating it yields CASSQGRFEAFF. This chain joins TRBV18 and TRBJ1-1, with D possibly TRBD1 on 5 matching bases. The CDR3 runs 12 residues. The V gene's germline CDR1 is KGHSH and CDR2 LQKENI. V lost 4 bases, J lost 7 bases, and 10 bases lay in between.

This clone occurred a few times. The chain has TRBV29-1 and TRBJ1-4; weak D call: TRBD1 (6 bases). This CDR3 has 12 residues. Trimming cost V 7 bases and J 5 bases, with 11 bases left between them. Germline V CDR1 and CDR2: SQVTM, ANQGSEA. CDR3 coding DNA: TGCAGCGGACTACAGGGAAATGAAAAACTGTTTTTT. Its protein product is CSGLQGNEKLFF.

A remark on this clone: The same CDR3 also results from other DNA sequences found in this sample. This chain connects TRBV25-1 to TRBJ2-5; D tentatively fits TRBD1 or TRBD2 (6 bases each). CDR1 and CDR2 from the germline V gene are MGHDK and SYGVNS. Trimming removed 6 bases from V and 1 base from J, with 15 bases in between. The CDR3 sequence is 15 residues long. The CDR3 DNA is TGTGCCAGCAGAACCCGACAGGAGGGCCAAGAGACCCAGTACTTC. Its translation is CASRTRQEGQETQYF.

The chain is built from TRBV2 and TRBJ1-6, with D uncertain. CDR1 SNHLY and CDR2 FYNNEI come from the germline V gene. The CDR3 runs 13 residues. The V end was cut by 1 base, the J end by 8 bases, with 6 bases between. In DNA, the CDR3 is TGTGCCAGCAGTGAAGAAATGTATTCACCCCTCCACTTT. It yields the protein CASSEEMYSPLHF.

The chain recombines TRBV10-3 with TRBJ2-1; 7 bases map to TRBD2. V gave up 2 bases and J gave up 7 bases; unmatched junction bases: 11. Germline V CDR1 and CDR2: ENHRY, SYGVKD. The CDR3 length is 16 residues. CDR3 loop: CAISEEPPGGGNEQFF. DNA for the CDR3: TGTGCCATCAGTGAGGAACCCCCGGGCGGGGGTAATGAGCAGTTCTTC.

The V and J genes are TRBV11-2 and TRBJ2-7, with D possibly being TRBD1 (5 bases). From germline, CDR1 is SGHAT and CDR2 FQNNGV. CDR3 length: 14 amino acids. The germline V and J ends were trimmed by 3 bases and 4 bases, with 13 bases remaining between them. DNA of the CDR3: TGTGCCAGCAGCTTTCCCGACAGCACTTACGAGCAGTACTTC. The encoded protein is CASSFPDSTYEQYF.

The chain links TRBV4-3 to TRBJ1-2; possibly TRBD1 for D (5 bases). V was trimmed by 2 bases and J by 5 bases, leaving 12 bases between them. The CDR3 consists of 14 residues. Germline V gene sequence: CDR1 LGHNA, CDR2 YSLEER. As DNA, the CDR3 is TGCGCCAGCAGCCAAAGCGGGGCAGGGTATGGCTACACCTTC. Residues: CASSQSGAGYGYTF.

The chain combines TRBV9 with TRBJ1-5; possibly TRBD1 for D (5 bases). The germline V gene encodes CDR1 SGDLS and CDR2 YYNGEE. Trimming left V 7 bases short and J 3 bases short, with 17 bases between. The CDR3 has 15 residues. The CDR3 sequence: CASSTQGGANQPQHF. CDR3 sequence (DNA): TGTGCCAGCTCCACCCAAGGAGGGGCCAATCAGCCCCAGCATTTT.

This clone was seen a single time. The chain recombines TRBV11-2 with TRBJ1-4, with no clear D. Trimming removed 5 bases at V and 6 bases at J, with 7 bases between. The CDR3 spans 12 residues. Germline CDR1 and CDR2: SGHAT and FQNNGV. In DNA form, the CDR3 reads TGTGCCAGCAGCCGGGCGTATGAAAAACTGTTTTTT. This translates into CASSRAYEKLFF.

As for this clone: Other DNA sequences from this sample encode an identical CDR3 as well. This chain uses TRBV19 with TRBJ1-5; D unresolved. Germline loops: CDR1 LNHDA, CDR2 SQIVND (reference sequence). CDR3 size: 17 residues. With 5 bases removed from V and 1 base from J, the gap between germline ends came to 18 bases. In DNA, the CDR3 is TGTGCCAGTAGTCCCACGCGGGCCCACTACAGCAATCAGCCCCAGCATTTT. Amino acids: CASSPTRAHYSNQPQHF. The whole variable domain, remainder taken from reference TRBV19 and TRBJ1-5, is DGGITQSPKYLFRKEGQNVTLSCEQNLNHDAMYWYRQDPGQGLRLIYYSQIVNDFQKGDIAEGYSVSREKKESFPLTVTSAQKNPTAFYLCASSPTRAHYSNQPQHFGDGTRLSIL.

In its sample, this clone was seen a few times. The chain has TRBV19 and TRBJ1-2; D is unresolved. With 3 bases removed from V and 0 bases from J, the gap between germline ends came to 5 bases. The CDR3 length is 13 residues. Germline lookup yields CDR1 LNHDA and CDR2 SQIVND (reference sequence). Here the CDR3 reads CASSIAANYGYTF. CDR3 DNA: TGTGCCAGTAGTATCGCGGCTAACTATGGCTACACCTTC.

This sequence joins TRBV6-4 and TRBJ1-2; 8 bases agree with TRBD1. This CDR3 contains 16 residues. After removal of 3 bases from V and 5 bases from J, the junction contained 11 bases not matched to a gene. The germline V gene has CDR1 MRHNA and CDR2 SNTAGT. For the CDR3, the DNA is TGTGCCAGCAGTGAGGTCCCTCAGGGGGCGGTGTATGGCTACACCTTC. Protein sequence: CASSEVPQGAVYGYTF.

CDR3 region: CASSFDSYNEQFF. In nucleotides, the CDR3 is TGCGCCAGCAGCTTTGACTCCTACAATGAGCAGTTCTTC. V gene TRBV5-1 combines with J gene TRBJ2-1; D ambiguous. This CDR3 spans 13 amino acids. The germline gives CDR1 SGHRS, CDR2 YFSETQ. V was shortened by 2 bases and J by 0 bases, with 3 bases between the two germline ends.

V gene TRBV7-8 combines with J gene TRBJ1-5; D might be TRBD1 (6 bases). The CDR3 consists of 14 residues. The V gene's germline CDR1 is SGHVS and CDR2 FQNEAQ. The V end was cut by 2 bases, the J end by 4 bases, with 9 bases between. CDR3 sequence reads: CASSLNRENQPQHF. The CDR3 coding sequence is TGTGCCAGCAGCTTAAACAGGGAAAATCAGCCCCAGCATTTT.

Note on this clone: The sample holds other DNA sequences that translate to the same CDR3. The chain carries TRBV11-2 and TRBJ2-1; D possibly corresponds to TRBD2 (5 bases). V shed 0 bases and J shed 9 bases, with 9 bases lying between them. CDR3 length: 13 amino acids. Germline V gene lookup returns CDR1 SGHAT and CDR2 FQNNGV. The CDR3 nucleotides read TGTGCCAGCAGCTTAGAGTTCGGAGGTGAGCAGTTCTTC. Translation gives CASSLEFGGEQFF.

The CDR3 spells CASSYTGGQGNTEAFF. The CDR3 bases are TGTGCCAGCAGTTATACAGGGGGCCAGGGGAACACTGAAGCTTTCTTT. The chain combines TRBV6-5 with TRBJ1-1; 9 bases line up with TRBD1. The V segment lost 3 bases and the J segment 1 base; nucleotides outside the gene matches: 6. CDR3 length: 16 residues. Germline loops: CDR1 MNHEY, CDR2 SVGAGI.

The chain joins TRBV7-9 to TRBJ2-1; tentatively, D is TRBD1 or TRBD2 (5 bases each). Germline V gives CDR1 SEHNR, CDR2 FQNEAQ (reference sequence). Trimming took 1 base from V and 10 from J, leaving 17 bases between them. The CDR3 consists of 15 residues. The CDR3 DNA follows: TGTGCCAGCAGCTTAGATCCTAGCTCCCCAGGGGAGCAGTTCTTC. Its translation is CASSLDPSSPGEQFF.

V gene TRBV4-1 combines with J gene TRBJ1-5; tentatively, D is TRBD1 (5 bases). The CDR3 contains 16 residues. Per the germline V gene, CDR1 is MGHRA and CDR2 is YSYEKL. V lost 4 bases and J lost 7, with 20 bases in between. The CDR3 region is CASSRTLRRDGQPQHF. CDR3 coding DNA: TGCGCCAGCAGCCGGACCTTACGGAGGGACGGGCAGCCCCAGCATTTT.